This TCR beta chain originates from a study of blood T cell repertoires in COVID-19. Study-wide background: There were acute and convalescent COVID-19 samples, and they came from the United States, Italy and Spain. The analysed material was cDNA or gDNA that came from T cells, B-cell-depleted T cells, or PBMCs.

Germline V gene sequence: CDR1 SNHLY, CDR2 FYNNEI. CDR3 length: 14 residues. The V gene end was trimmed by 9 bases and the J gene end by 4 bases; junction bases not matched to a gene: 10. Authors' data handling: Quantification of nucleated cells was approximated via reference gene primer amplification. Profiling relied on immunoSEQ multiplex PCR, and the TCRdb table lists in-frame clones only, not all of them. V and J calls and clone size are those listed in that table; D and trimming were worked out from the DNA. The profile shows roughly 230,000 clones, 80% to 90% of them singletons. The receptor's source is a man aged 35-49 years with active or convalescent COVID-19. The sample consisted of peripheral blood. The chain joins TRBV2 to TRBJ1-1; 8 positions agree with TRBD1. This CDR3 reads CARYTTGVGTEAFF. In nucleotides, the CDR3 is TGTGCCAGATACACGACAGGGGTTGGCACTGAAGCTTTCTTT.